Listed below are T cell receptor beta chains from one sample, sequenced in a study of cytomegalovirus exposure and HLA in healthy donors. Clones were sequenced by immunoSEQ multiplex PCR, and TCRdb holds only the in-frame ones, with some missing. The sample records a few hundred thousand clones, around 90% being singletons. The sequenced material came from PBMCs. The source of these receptors is a girl aged 2-15 years in good health and CMV-seronegative. CDR3s include the opening cysteine and the closing phenylalanine or tryptophan. Fields, in order: J gene, V gene, clone size, D gene, CDR3 DNA, CDR3 protein. D genes are given only for firm matches. Size is omitted from some rows. Given values are once, few, many or a class for expanded clones.

TRBJ1-1 | TRBV10-3 | - | - | TGTGCCATCAGTGAGTTGGGGGGTGAAGCTTTCTTT | CAISELGGEAFF
TRBJ2-7 | TRBV27 | few | TRBD1 | TGTGCCAGCAGTTTGTCACAGGGGGCAACCTACGAGCAGTACTTC | CASSLSQGATYEQYF
TRBJ1-4 | TRBV19 | once | - | TGTGCCAGTAGTAAACAGGGATCCGCTAATGAAAAACTGTTTTTT | CASSKQGSANEKLFF
TRBJ2-5 | TRBV5-4 | - | TRBD2 | TGTGCCAGCAGCTTGTTAGCGGGAGAGACCCAGTACTTC | CASSLLAGETQYF
TRBJ1-4 | TRBV28 | - | TRBD1 | TGTGCCAGCAGTCCCGGGACAGGGGGTTCAACCTGGCCGAATGAAAAACTGTTTTTT | CASSPGTGGSTWPNEKLFF
TRBJ2-5 | TRBV28 | - | - | TGTGCCAGCAGTCTAAGGGGGACTACCTTAGAGACCCAGTACTTC | CASSLRGTTLETQYF
TRBJ1-1 | TRBV9 | - | - | TGTGCCAGCAGCGTAGTGGACAGCACTGAAGCTTTCTTT | CASSVVDSTEAFF
TRBJ2-5 | TRBV18 | - | TRBD2 | TGTGCCAGCTCACCACTAGCGGGGGGGTACCAAGAGACCCAGTACTTC | CASSPLAGGYQETQYF
TRBJ2-7 | TRBV28 | - | TRBD2 | TGTGCCAGCAGTCTCTCTAGCGGGGGGAGCGAGCAGTACTTC | CASSLSSGGSEQYF
TRBJ2-7 | TRBV5-1 | - | TRBD2 | TGCGCCAGCAGCTTCCAGGGACTAGCGGGGGGCCCTAGCTCCTACGAGCAGTACTTC | CASSFQGLAGGPSSYEQYF
TRBJ2-7 | TRBV7-2 | - | - | TGTGCCAGCAGCTATACCTCAGGGATCTACGAGCAGTACTTC | CASSYTSGIYEQYF
TRBJ1-2 | TRBV5-1 | - | TRBD1 | TGCGCCAGCAGCTTCGGGGACAGAGTCTATGGCTACACCTTC | CASSFGDRVYGYTF
TRBJ2-1 | TRBV7-9 | - | TRBD1 | TGTGCCAGCAGCTTAGAAGGACAGGGGGGCAATGAGCAGTTCTTC | CASSLEGQGGNEQFF
TRBJ1-4 | TRBV7-9 | - | - | TGTGCCAGCAGTTCTTACAGGGAAATGGGTGAAAAACTGTTTTTT | CASSSYREMGEKLFF
TRBJ2-7 | TRBV5-1 | - | TRBD2 | TGCGCCAGCAGCCGAGGGACTAGCGGGAGGAGCATTGGCGAGCAGTACTTC | CASSRGTSGRSIGEQYF
TRBJ1-3 | TRBV7-3 | - | TRBD1 | TGTGCCAGCAGCCCGGGACAGGGGGCAAACACCATATATTTT | CASSPGQGANTIYF
TRBJ2-7 | TRBV5-6 | - | TRBD2 | TGTGCCAGCAGCTGGGAGGGGAGCGGCCTTGGGGAGCAGTACTTC | CASSWEGSGLGEQYF
TRBJ1-6 | TRBV5-1 | - | TRBD1 | TGCGCCAGCAGCATACGACAGGGGGATAATTCACCCCTCCACTTT | CASSIRQGDNSPLHF
TRBJ2-3 | TRBV5-1 | - | - | TGCGCCAGCAGCTTGGCGCTAGCGATCACAGATACGCAGTATTTT | CASSLALAITDTQYF
TRBJ2-7 | TRBV6-5 | - | TRBD2 | TGTGCCAGCAGTCGGAGCGGGAGTTCCTACGAGCAGTACTTC | CASSRSGSSYEQYF
TRBJ1-5 | TRBV5-8 | - | TRBD1 | TGTGCCAGCAGCCCGGGACAGGGAGGAAATCAGCCCCAGCATTTT | CASSPGQGGNQPQHF
TRBJ2-4 | TRBV7-9 | once | TRBD2 | TGTGCCAGCAGTCCCAGCGGGGGGGGAGACATTCAGTACTTC | CASSPSGGGDIQYF
TRBJ1-2 | TRBV27 | - | - | TGTGCCAGCAGTTTCAAGGTTCGGGGGGGTGGCTACACCTTC | CASSFKVRGGGYTF
TRBJ2-3 | TRBV5-1 | - | TRBD2 | TGCGCCAGCAGCTTTCAAGTCCTAGCGGGGGTTTTGGCAGATACGCAGTATTTT | CASSFQVLAGVLADTQYF
TRBJ2-3 | TRBV11-2 | - | TRBD2 | TGTGCCAGCAGCTTGACGGGAGGCGCAGATACGCAGTATTTT | CASSLTGGADTQYF
TRBJ1-5 | TRBV11-2 | - | TRBD1 | TGTGCCAGCAGCGCGACAGGGGATCAGCCCCAGCATTTT | CASSATGDQPQHF
TRBJ2-2 | TRBV11-2 | - | - | TGTGCCAGCAGCTTAGCGGGTAATGAGCTGTTTTTT | CASSLAGNELFF
TRBJ2-1 | TRBV18 | - | - | TGTGCCAGCTCACTACACCGGGAAGGGGAGCAGTTCTTC | CASSLHREGEQFF
TRBJ2-3 | TRBV7-9 | - | TRBD1 | TGTGCCAGCAGCTTAGCCGCAGGGGGTCCTTCTCCCTTCACAGATACGCAGTATTTT | CASSLAAGGPSPFTDTQYF
TRBJ2-1 | TRBV7-2 | once | TRBD2 | TGTGCCAGCAGCCCCTGGGTAGCGGGTTCCTACAATGAGCAGTTCTTC | CASSPWVAGSYNEQFF
TRBJ2-7 | TRBV4-1 | - | TRBD2 | TGCGCCAGCAGCCAATCTCTAGCGGGGGGCGCCTACGAGCAGTACTTC | CASSQSLAGGAYEQYF
TRBJ1-3 | TRBV5-1 | once | - | TGCGCCAGCAGCGACAGGCCTTATAGAAACACCATATATTTT | CASSDRPYRNTIYF
TRBJ2-7 | TRBV7-2 | once | - | TGTGCCAGCAGCTTAGGGAGTCAGGGTTACGAGCAGTACTTC | CASSLGSQGYEQYF